A single sample gave rise to the 31 T cell receptor beta chains below, sequenced in a study of CD8+CD57+ T cells in acquired aplastic anemia. The TCR beta profiling, which covered VDJ combination and CDR3 sequence, was carried out using genomic DNA as the template. TCRdb redid the calling of the reads with MiXCR, one entry per CDR3 protein. The table records around 170,000 distinct CDR3 sequences, about 60% of them present only once. Input material: sorted CD4+, CD8+, or CD8+CD57+ T cells (not recorded which) from PBMCs. These TCRs come from a human donor in good health.

CDR3 region: CASTSDSTYQPQHF. CDR3 sequence (DNA): TGTGCCAGTACCTCAGACAGCACTTATCAGCCCCAGCATTTT. The chain is built from TRBV19 and TRBJ1-5; D is possibly TRBD1 (5 bases). CDR3 length: 14 residues. Trimming stripped 7 bases from V and 5 bases from J, with 15 bases between. Germline lookup yields CDR1 LNHDA and CDR2 SQIVND (reference sequence).

The gene calls are TRBV20-1 and TRBJ2-3; possible D gene TRBD2, 5 bases. Trimming removed 0 bases at V and 2 bases at J, with 12 bases between. Looked up from germline, CDR1 is DFQATT and CDR2 is SNEGSKA (reference sequence). The CDR3 has 15 amino acids. The CDR3 sequence: CSARESLGTTDTQYF. CDR3 bases: TGCAGTGCTAGAGAATCACTAGGCACCACAGATACGCAGTATTTT.

This chain joins TRBV14 and TRBJ1-1; D is unresolved. The CDR3 sequence is 14 residues long. Trimming cost V 4 bases and J 8 bases, with 17 bases left between them. Germline CDR1 reads SGHDN; CDR2 reads FVKESK. CDR3 sequence reads: CASSPADGSREAFF. DNA of the CDR3: TGTGCCAGCAGCCCTGCGGACGGTTCGAGGGAAGCTTTCTTT.

The V gene is TRBV6-6, the J gene TRBJ1-1; 9 bases line up with TRBD1. This CDR3 has 15 amino acids. With 6 bases clipped from V and 2 bases from J, the junction kept 7 bases outside the gene matches. Germline loops: CDR1 MNHNY, CDR2 SVGAGI (reference sequence). This CDR3 reads CASSPWTGENTEAFF. CDR3 coding DNA: TGTGCCAGCAGCCCCTGGACAGGGGAAAACACTGAAGCTTTCTTT.

This chain joins TRBV29-1 and TRBJ1-5; D gene uncertain. V shed 5 bases and J shed 0 bases, with 8 bases lying between them. Per the germline V gene, CDR1 is SQVTM and CDR2 is ANQGSEA. CDR3 length: 13 residues. As DNA, the CDR3 is TGCAGCGTTCGGGATTATAGCAATCAGCCCCAGCATTTT. Protein sequence: CSVRDYSNQPQHF.

The J gene is TRBJ2-7, the V gene TRBV25-1; 7 bases map to TRBD2. Germline V gives CDR1 MGHDK, CDR2 SYGVNS. After removal of 4 bases from V and 7 bases from J, the junction contained 7 bases not matched to a gene. CDR3 length equals 13 residues. CDR3 in amino acids: CASSAALGGEQYF. The DNA for the CDR3 is TGTGCCAGCAGTGCCGCACTGGGGGGGGAGCAGTACTTC.

The chain carries TRBV7-8 and TRBJ2-6; 8 bases fit TRBD1. V lost 0 bases to trimming and J lost 2 bases; unmatched junction nucleotides: 6. The CDR3 totals 18 residues. Germline V CDR1 and CDR2: SGHVS, FQNEAQ. CDR3 DNA sequence: TGTGCCAGCAGCTTAGCGTCGGGACAGGACCCTGGGGCCAACGTCCTGACTTTC. As protein: CASSLASGQDPGANVLTF. Combining the CDR3 with reference TRBV7-8 and TRBJ2-6 gives the whole variable domain GAGVSQSPRYKVAKRGQDVALRCDPISGHVSLFWYQQALGQGPEFLTYFQNEAQLDKSGLPSDRFFAERPEGSVSTLKIQRTQQEDSAVYLCASSLASGQDPGANVLTFGAGSRLTVL.

This clonotype was seen a few times. The chain combines TRBV24-1 with TRBJ2-3; D is perhaps TRBD1 (6 bases). V was cut by 2 bases and J by 0 bases, with 8 bases left in between. In germline, CDR1 is KGHDR, CDR2 SFDVKD. This CDR3 is built from 15 residues. The chain's CDR3 is CATSDWTDSTDTQYF. The CDR3 DNA reads TGTGCCACCAGTGATTGGACAGACAGCACAGATACGCAGTATTTT.

This clonotype occurred many times. The V call is TRBV6-1, the J call TRBJ2-5; 7 nucleotides align to TRBD2. The CDR3 runs 15 residues. CDR1 is MNHNS, CDR2 SASEGT, per germline. The J segment lost 5 bases and the V segment lost 9 bases, leaving 15 bases of the junction unmatched. The CDR3 DNA follows: TGTGCCAGAAAACCCTGCGGGAGCCTCCCTGAGACCCAGTACTTC. Translated: CARKPCGSLPETQYF.

There are many counts of this clonotype. This sequence joins TRBV6-1 and TRBJ1-2; D uncertain. Per the germline V gene, CDR1 is MNHNS and CDR2 is SASEGT. The ends were cut back, 2 bases at V and 0 bases at J, with 7 bases in the middle. This CDR3 region has 14 residues. DNA of the CDR3: TGTGCCAGCAGTGAATCGAATCCTAACTATGGCTACACCTTC. Its protein product is CASSESNPNYGYTF.

Ten or more counts support this clonotype. V and J are TRBV6-5 and TRBJ1-5; D is unclear. The CDR3 consists of 15 residues. Trimming shortened V by 3 bases and J by 1 base, and 10 bases separated the two germline ends. From germline, CDR1 is MNHEY and CDR2 SVGAGI. CDR3 sequence reads: CASSYLGMSNQPQHF. DNA of the CDR3: TGTGCCAGCAGTTATCTGGGTATGAGCAATCAGCCCCAGCATTTT.

The chain joins TRBV15 to TRBJ2-5; D ambiguous. The CDR3 runs 13 residues. Trimming took off 4 bases at V and 2 bases at J, with 8 bases between the two ends. CDR1 is LNHNV, CDR2 YYDKDF, per germline (reference sequence). The CDR3 region has the DNA TGTGCCACCAGCAAACTGGCGCAAGAGACCCAGTACTTC. This translates into CATSKLAQETQYF.

This clonotype was counted ten times or more. This sequence joins TRBV4-1 and TRBJ2-7, with 14 bases matching TRBD2. V dropped 3 bases and J dropped 4; count of bases not matched to a gene: 5. The CDR3 contains 16 residues. CDR1 is MGHRA, CDR2 YSYEKL, per germline. This CDR3 is CASSQGLAGADYEQYF. CDR3 bases: TGCGCCAGCAGCCAGGGACTAGCGGGAGCAGATTACGAGCAGTACTTC.

This chain uses TRBV5-1 with TRBJ1-1; D possibly corresponds to TRBD1 (5 bases). V gave up 0 bases and J gave up 5 bases, with 14 bases separating them. From germline, CDR1 is SGHRS and CDR2 YFSETQ. The CDR3 spans 15 residues. CDR3 amino acids: CASSLGGTGITEAFF. The CDR3 coding sequence is TGCGCCAGCAGCTTGGGAGGGACCGGGATAACTGAAGCTTTCTTT.

This rearrangement joins TRBV7-6 to TRBJ1-2; TRBD1 is a possible D gene (5 bases). V dropped 4 bases and J dropped 4 bases, with 22 bases sitting between them. CDR1 SGHVS and CDR2 FNYEAQ come from the germline V gene. The CDR3 is 17 residues long. CDR3 loop: CASSSTMRGGGGYGYTF. The CDR3 DNA reads as TGTGCCAGCAGCTCCACAATGCGGGGGGGGGGGGGCTATGGCTACACCTTC.

The chain carries TRBV20-1 and TRBJ2-7, with 8 bases lining up with TRBD2. The CDR3 is 14 residues long. Germline CDR1 DFQATT, CDR2 SNEGSKA (reference sequence). Trimming took 1 base from V and 1 from J; bases not matched to a gene: 3. The CDR3 here is CSARAASGSYEQYF. For the CDR3, the DNA is TGCAGTGCTAGAGCGGCTAGCGGGTCCTACGAGCAGTACTTC.

This chain joins TRBV9 and TRBJ1-1, with D uncertain. Deletions cut 0 bases from V and 1 base from J, with 7 bases between. The V gene's germline CDR1 is SGDLS and CDR2 YYNGEE. The CDR3 length is 14 residues. The chain's CDR3 is CASSVAGRNTEAFF. As DNA, the CDR3 is TGTGCCAGCAGCGTAGCGGGCAGGAACACTGAAGCTTTCTTT. The full variable domain, its missing parts supplied by reference TRBV9 and TRBJ1-1, is DSGVTQTPKHLITATGQRVTLRCSPRSGDLSVYWYQQSLDQGLQFLIQYYNGEERAKGNILERFSAQQFPDLHSELNLSSLELGDSALYFCASSVAGRNTEAFFGQGTRLTVV.

The table lists this clonotype with a few counts. The chain joins TRBV20-1 to TRBJ2-7; 14 bases are shared with TRBD2. V shed 6 bases and J 6 bases; nucleotides not matched to a gene: 7. The CDR3 runs 14 residues. Germline CDR1 is DFQATT and CDR2 is SNEGSKA (reference sequence). CDR3 bases: TGCAGTGCGAGACTAGCGGGGGGGCCTGGCGAGCAGTACTTC. It translates to CSARLAGGPGEQYF.

This chain joins TRBV19 and TRBJ1-5, with D hard to call. Germline V lookup: CDR1 LNHDA, CDR2 SQIVND (reference sequence). The CDR3 sequence is 15 residues long. V dropped 9 bases and J dropped 0 bases, with 15 bases sitting between them. This CDR3 is CASSWRTGSNQPQHF. In DNA form, the CDR3 reads TGTGCCAGCAGCTGGAGGACGGGTAGCAATCAGCCCCAGCATTTT. Drawing the rest from reference TRBV19 and TRBJ1-5, the complete variable domain is DGGITQSPKYLFRKEGQNVTLSCEQNLNHDAMYWYRQDPGQGLRLIYYSQIVNDFQKGDIAEGYSVSREKKESFPLTVTSAQKNPTAFYLCASSWRTGSNQPQHFGDGTRLSIL.

This clonotype was picked up a small number of times. The rearrangement uses TRBV24-1 and TRBJ2-7, with D perhaps matching TRBD1 (6 bases). CDR1 is KGHDR and CDR2 is SFDVKD in the germline V gene. Trimming cost V 6 bases and J 3 bases, with 11 bases left between them. The CDR3 runs 13 residues. The CDR3 is CATSWTAIYEQYF. Written as DNA, the CDR3 is TGTGCCACCAGTTGGACAGCGATCTACGAGCAGTACTTC.

V is TRBV6-2 or TRBV6-3 and J is TRBJ2-1, with 7 bases that match TRBD1. J lost 15 bases, V lost 2 bases, and 16 bases had no gene match. This CDR3 is built from 15 residues. In germline, CDR1 is MNHEY, CDR2 SVGEGT. The CDR3, as DNA: TGTGCCAGCAGTTACGAAGGGGGCGCGCTAGGGCTGGCGTTCTTC. It translates to CASSYEGGALGLAFF.

On this clonotype itself: Lacking the conserved final phenylalanine or tryptophan, this CDR3 likely reflects a read error. J is TRBJ1-6 and V is TRBV19; maybe TRBD1 (5 bases). CDR3 length: 14 amino acids. Germline lookup yields CDR1 LNHDA and CDR2 SQIVND (reference sequence). The V and J ends lost 3 bases and 5 bases respectively, with 8 bases between them. The CDR3 sequence is CASSIATDNSPLHY. The CDR3, as DNA: TGTGCCAGTAGTATCGCGACAGATAATTCACCCCTCCACTAT.

The rearrangement uses TRBV7-9 and TRBJ1-6; TRBD1 matches 7 bases. Per the germline V gene, CDR1 is SEHNR and CDR2 is FQNEAQ (reference sequence). V lost 4 bases, J lost 6 bases, and 3 bases stayed unmatched. The CDR3 runs to 14 residues. Here the CDR3 DNA reads TGTGCCAGCAGCTGGGACAGAATTAATTCACCCCTCCACTTT. It specifies CASSWDRINSPLHF.

The chain recombines TRBV5-4 with TRBJ2-3; 8 bases align to TRBD2. The CDR3 is made up of 15 amino acids. CDR1 is SGHNT and CDR2 is YYREEE in the germline V gene (reference sequence). Trimming removed 1 base from V and 3 bases from J; junction bases left unmatched: 4. The CDR3 nucleotides are TGTGCCAGCAGCTTGTACGGGAGGGGGACAGATACGCAGTATTTT. Residues: CASSLYGRGTDTQYF.

V and J are TRBV29-1 and TRBJ1-2; 7 bases line up with TRBD1. Per germline, CDR1 SQVTM and CDR2 ANQGSEA. V trimming: 7 bases; J trimming: 1 base; junction bases outside the gene matches: 6. The CDR3 contains 13 residues. In DNA, the CDR3 is TGCAGCGCTGGACAGGCGTATAACTATGGCTACACCTTC. This translates into CSAGQAYNYGYTF.

The gene calls are TRBV11-2 and TRBJ2-3, with a weak D call TRBD1 (5 bases). This CDR3 has 14 residues. Germline CDR1 SGHAT, CDR2 FQNNGV. The V end was cut by 6 bases, the J end by 3 bases, with 13 bases between. CDR3: CASSPDIGTDTQYF. CDR3 bases: TGTGCCAGCAGTCCGGACATAGGAACAGATACGCAGTATTTT.

This chain joins TRBV2 and TRBJ1-4; the D is unclear. CDR3 length: 11 residues. Deletions cut 6 bases from V and 7 bases from J, with 6 bases between. From germline, CDR1 is SNHLY and CDR2 FYNNEI. The CDR3 sequence is CASRITEKLFF. As DNA, the CDR3 is TGTGCCAGCAGGATTACTGAAAAACTGTTTTTT.

This clonotype was counted a single time. The gene calls are TRBV7-6 and TRBJ2-6, with TRBD1 identical over 10 bases. The CDR3 runs to 17 residues. Germline V gene data show CDR1 as SGHVS and CDR2 as FNYEAQ. V dropped 5 bases and J dropped 1; count of bases not matched to a gene: 5. In nucleotides, the CDR3 is TGTGCCAGCAGCGGGCTGGGACAGGGGTCTGGGGCCAACGTCCTGACTTTC. Protein sequence: CASSGLGQGSGANVLTF.

A note on this clonotype: A read error may produce the germline difference seen at one junction end. The J gene is TRBJ2-7, the V gene TRBV6-9, with D possibly being TRBD1 or TRBD2 (5 bases each). Germline-derived CDR1 and CDR2 are MNHGY and SVAAGI. The CDR3 length is 14 residues. The CDR3 DNA reads as TGCGCCAGCAGTGAGTCGGGACGGGACTACGAGCAGTACTTC. Translation gives CASSESGRDYEQYF.

The chain links TRBV6-4 to TRBJ2-3; D ambiguous. CDR1 and CDR2 from the germline V gene are MRHNA and SNTAGT. With 9 bases removed from V and 0 bases from J, the gap between germline ends came to 1 base. The length of the CDR3 is 10 residues. The CDR3 nucleotides are TGTGCCAGGAGCACAGATACGCAGTATTTT. Its translation: CARSTDTQYF.

The chain couples TRBV7-9 to TRBJ1-2; D is ambiguous. CDR1 and CDR2 (germline): SEHNR, FQNEAQ (reference sequence). The CDR3 runs 11 residues. V was pared by 3 bases and J by 7 bases, with 6 bases between. The DNA for the CDR3 is TGTGCCAGCAGCTTGCGGGGTGGCTACACCTTC. It specifies CASSLRGGYTF.